The entry that follows covers one T cell receptor beta chain sequence. Its antigen is still unknown. Profiled with immunoSEQ multiplex PCR; TCRdb holds only in-frame clones, not every one. The table records under 40,000 clones, more than 60% of them present only once. The data are from a study of OX40 agonist ivuxolimab in advanced cancers. For the study at large: Patients in dose escalation had liver, melanoma, kidney or head and neck cancers. Age averaged around 60 years (range roughly 23 to 85), and roughly 80% were male.

Study-level results: At 0.1 to 3.0 mg/kg, CD4+ and CD8+ blood T cells expanded clonally by week 6. Among T cells, CD8+ cells averaged more expanded clones than CD4+ cells.

With 4 bases removed from V and 4 bases from J, the gap between germline ends came to 14 bases. This CDR3 region has 15 residues. Germline CDR1 and CDR2: SGHDN and FVKESK. The clonotype was recovered from an adult with an advanced solid tumor such as melanoma, head and neck, liver or kidney cancer. The sample was CD4+ or CD8+ T cells sorted from blood, taken in a trial of the OX40 agonist ivuxolimab. The gene calls are TRBV14 and TRBJ1-5; perhaps TRBD1 as D (6 bases). This CDR3 reads CASSPGGTLNQPQHF. In DNA, the CDR3 is TGTGCCAGCAGCCCGGGCGGGACACTAAATCAGCCCCAGCATTTT.